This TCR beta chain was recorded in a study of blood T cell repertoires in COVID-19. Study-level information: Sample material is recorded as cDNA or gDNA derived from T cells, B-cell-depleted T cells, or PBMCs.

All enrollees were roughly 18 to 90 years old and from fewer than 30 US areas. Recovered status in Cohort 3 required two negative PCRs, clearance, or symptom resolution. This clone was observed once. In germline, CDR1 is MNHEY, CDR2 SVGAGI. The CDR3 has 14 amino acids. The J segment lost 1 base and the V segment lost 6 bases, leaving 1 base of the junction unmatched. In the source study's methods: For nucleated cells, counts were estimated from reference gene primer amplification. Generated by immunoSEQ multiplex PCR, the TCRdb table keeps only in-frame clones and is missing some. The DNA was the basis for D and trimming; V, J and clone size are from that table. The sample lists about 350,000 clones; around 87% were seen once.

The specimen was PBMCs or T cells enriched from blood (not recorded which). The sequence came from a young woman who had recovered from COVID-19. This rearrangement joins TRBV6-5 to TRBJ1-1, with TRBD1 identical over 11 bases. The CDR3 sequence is CASRGTGGNTEAFF. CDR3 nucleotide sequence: TGTGCCAGCAGGGGGACAGGGGGGAACACTGAAGCTTTCTTT.